This TCR beta chain comes out of a study of response to subunit inactivated influenza vaccine. Points from the study as a whole: Authors suggested that a seasonal influenza vaccination recruits few new T cells each time.

TCRdb passed the RT-PCR reads through MiXCR, listing each CDR3 protein once. Of 600,000 to 700,000 distinct CDR3 sequences in the sample, around 13% were seen once. A word on this clonotype: Its antigen is undetermined.

Sequenced here: PBMCs from blood, sampled 14 to 15 days before vaccination. This TCR was recovered from a man aged 45-60 years who received an inactivated influenza vaccine.

CDR3 coding DNA: TGTGCCAGCAGCTCGCTTAGGGGCGACAGGATTATTCCCAAAAACATTCAGTACTTC. This sequence encodes CASSSLRGDRIIPKNIQYF. V usage is TRBV11-1 and J usage is TRBJ2-4; maybe TRBD1 (6 bases). Germline V lookup: CDR1 SGHAT, CDR2 FQDESV (reference sequence). With 4 bases removed from V and 2 bases from J, the gap between germline ends came to 24 bases. The CDR3 is 19 residues long. Looking up the rest from reference TRBV11-1 and TRBJ2-4 gives the full variable domain: EAEVAQSPRYKITEKSQAVAFWCDPISGHATLYWYRQILGQGPELLVQFQDESVVDDSQLPKDRFSAERLKGVDSTLKIQPAELGDSAMYLCASSSLRGDRIIPKNIQYFGAGTRLSVL.